The clone carrying this T cell receptor beta chain was counted many times. This CDR3 spans 16 amino acids. V lost 0 bases and J lost 7; bases outside the gene matches: 9. Germline-derived CDR1 and CDR2 are LNHDA and SQIVND (reference sequence). The data originate from a study of read filtering for tumor transcriptome and immune sequencing. The library was built from about 370 ng RNA with molecular barcoded adaptors for alpha/delta and beta/gamma chains. TCRdb ran MiXCR on the reads and lists one entry per CDR3 protein. The sample lists approximately 60,000 distinct CDR3 sequences; about 20% were seen once.

The sequenced sample consisted of a population of CD138-negative cells sorted from bone marrow. The origin of this receptor is a donor at least 40 years old with multiple myeloma. V gene TRBV19 combines with J gene TRBJ2-1; TRBD2 aligns across 7 bases. CDR3 region: CASSIDRGVVRNEQFF. The CDR3 coding sequence is TGTGCCAGTAGTATAGATCGGGGGGTAGTTAGAAATGAGCAGTTCTTC.